This passage covers 24 T cell receptor beta chains from one sample sequenced in a study of T cells in women clearing cervical HPV infection. TCRdb's table, derived via immunoSEQ multiplex PCR, lists solely in-frame clones and lacks some. The sample holds 13,000 or so clones. Sample: blood buffy coat. Receptors were obtained from a woman aged 18-70 years with a cervical HPV16 infection that either progressed to CIN3+ or cleared (not recorded which).

In regard to this clone: Read data end 3 residues before the CDR3 end; the end is taken from the germline J gene. The chain recombines TRBV2 with TRBJ1-1; D is unresolved. The length of the CDR3 is 14 residues. The V gene's germline CDR1 is SNHLY and CDR2 FYNNEI. Between the trimmed V and J ends, which lost 6 bases and 1 base, there was a span of 12 bases. CDR3 region: CASRYQGWNTEAFF. The DNA read from the CDR3 is TGTGCCAGCAGGTACCAAGGGTGGAACACTGAA.

Note on this clone: The read terminates 3 residues before the CDR3 end, so the remaining end is supplied by the germline J gene. The chain links TRBV6-2 or TRBV6-3 to TRBJ2-7, with 8 nucleotides matching TRBD1. The ends lost 6 bases at V and 2 bases at J; junction bases unmatched: 9. Per germline, CDR1 MNHEY and CDR2 SVGEGT. The CDR3 spans 15 residues. CDR3 region: CASRRIQGAAYEQYF. The part of the CDR3 DNA that was read is TGTGCCAGCAGACGGATTCAGGGGGCCGCCTACGAG.

A word on this clone: The read stops 3 residues short of the end of the CDR3; the missing end is completed from the germline J gene. Other nucleotide sequences in the sample specify the same CDR3. The chain combines TRBV2 with TRBJ2-7; the D is unclear. V was trimmed by 6 bases and J by 5 bases, leaving 17 bases between them. The germline V gene has CDR1 SNHLY and CDR2 FYNNEI. CDR3 length equals 14 residues. CDR3 DNA (partial): TGTGCCAGCAGGACGACTGCCGGGTCGGACGAG. As protein: CASRTTAGSDE. The whole CDR3 sequence is CASRTTAGSDEQYF.

Details on this clone: A read error may account for a junction end that differs from germline. The read ends 3 residues shy of where the CDR3 ends; the end is completed using the germline J gene. The genes are TRBV5-1 and TRBJ2-3; 8 bases agree with TRBD2. Germline V CDR1 and CDR2: SGHRS, YFSETQ. CDR3 size: 14 residues. The sequenced CDR3 bases are TGCGCCAGCAGCCTTCGGACTAGCAAAGATACG. This sequence encodes CASSLRTSKDT. The full CDR3 reads CASSLRTSKDTQYF.

As regards this clone: The read stops 3 residues short of the end of the CDR3; the missing end is completed from the germline J gene. The V gene is TRBV7-2, the J gene TRBJ2-4; D possibly corresponds to TRBD2 (5 bases). Per the germline V gene, CDR1 is SGHTA and CDR2 is FQGNSA. The CDR3 spans 13 residues. CDR3: CASSLHRDYGQYF. The DNA read from the CDR3 is TGTGCCAGCAGCTTACACAGAGACTATGGT.

As regards this clone: The missing CDR3 end, 3 residues past where the read stops, is filled in from the germline J gene. This chain connects TRBV20-1 to TRBJ1-5; 7 positions match TRBD1. J gave up 6 bases and V 5 bases, and 4 bases lay outside the gene matches. This CDR3 spans 12 amino acids. Germline loops: CDR1 DFQATT, CDR2 SNEGSKA (reference sequence). CDR3: CSAGDRFQPQHF. CDR3 bases read: TGCAGTGCTGGGGACAGATTTCAGCCC.

With regard to this clone: The read terminates 3 residues before the CDR3 end, so the remaining end is supplied by the germline J gene. This sequence joins TRBV18 and TRBJ1-6; TRBD1 matches at 8 bases. Unmatched junction bases numbered 5, after V lost 6 bases and J lost 7 bases. Germline lookup yields CDR1 KGHSH and CDR2 LQKENI. This CDR3 has 14 residues. The sequenced part of the CDR3 DNA is TGTGCCAGCTCCCCGACAGGGGACAATTCACCC. Protein sequence: CASSPTGDNSP. The whole CDR3 reads CASSPTGDNSPLHF. Full variable domain (rest looked up from reference TRBV18 and TRBJ1-6): NAGVMQNPRHLVRRRGQEARLRCSPMKGHSHVYWYRQLPEEGLKFMVYLQKENIIDESGMPKERFSAEFPKEGPSILRIQQVVRGDSAAYFCASSPTGDNSPLHFGNGTRLTVT.

Of note for this clone: Coverage ceases 3 residues before the CDR3 finishes, and the germline J gene fills in the end. This chain links TRBV2 with TRBJ2-2, with 8 bases aligning to TRBD1. This CDR3 spans 19 amino acids. CDR1 is SNHLY, CDR2 FYNNEI, per germline. Partial CDR3 DNA: TGTGCCAGCAGTGAAGGTCGGACAGGGATCTCGGTCGGTAATTCACCG. Protein: CASSEGRTGISVGNSP. The whole CDR3 sequence is CASSEGRTGISVGNSPLFF.

On this clone itself: The read terminates 3 residues ahead of where the CDR3 ends, so the germline J gene completes it. The genes are TRBV5-5 and TRBJ2-1; weak D call: TRBD1 (6 bases). Per germline, CDR1 SGHKS and CDR2 YYEKEE (reference sequence). The V end lost 0 bases, the J end lost 2 bases, and 9 bases lay between the germline ends. CDR3 size: 15 residues. The CDR3 sequence: CASSLEQGTYNEQFF. Incomplete CDR3 DNA: TGTGCCAGCAGCTTGGAACAGGGCACCTACAATGAG.

CDR3 sequence: CASSLTGQGNYGQYF. CDR3 DNA (partial): TGTGCCAGCTCACTCACCGGACAGGGTAACTATGGT. The gene calls are TRBV18 and TRBJ2-4, with 8 positions matching TRBD1. The CDR3 end falls 3 residues outside the read, so it is completed with the germline J gene. Germline CDR1 KGHSH, CDR2 LQKENI. This CDR3 spans 15 amino acids.

Remarks on this clone: The junction differs from germline at one of its ends, possibly a read error. The part of the CDR3 DNA that was read is TGTTCCAGCGGGAGCGGGCGAAACCAAGAGACC. This gives the protein CSSGSGRNQET. The CDR3 as a whole reads CSSGSGRNQETQYF. The rearrangement joins TRBV7-9 to TRBJ2-5; 8 positions agree with TRBD2. From the germline J gene comes the end of the CDR3, since the read stops 3 residues before it. This CDR3 is 14 amino acids long. Looked up from germline, CDR1 is SEHNR and CDR2 is FQNEAQ (reference sequence).

The sequenced CDR3 bases are TGCGCCAGCAGCTCCCAGCGGGGAGACAATGAG. Encoded protein: CASSSQRGDNE. The complete CDR3 sequence is CASSSQRGDNEQFF. The chain is built from TRBV5-1 and TRBJ2-1; 7 positions agree with TRBD2. The DNA ends 3 residues before the CDR3 does, and the rest of the CDR3 is filled in from the germline J gene. The V and J ends lost 3 bases and 5 bases, in that order; junction bases with no gene match: 5. Per the germline V gene, CDR1 is SGHRS and CDR2 is YFSETQ. The CDR3 consists of 14 residues.

For this clone: The CDR3 end is not reached by the read, which stops 3 residues before it; the germline J gene fills it in. The chain has TRBV20-1 and TRBJ2-1, with 11 bases fitting TRBD2. Trimming took 5 bases from V and 2 from J; bases not matched to a gene: 11. There are 17 residues in the CDR3. Germline assignment: CDR1 DFQATT and CDR2 SNEGSKA (reference sequence). CDR3 sequence: CSAPIGVAGGPYNEQFF. Incomplete CDR3 DNA: TGCAGTGCTCCCATTGGAGTAGCGGGGGGGCCCTACAATGAG.

As to this clone: The CDR3 goes on 3 residues after the read ends, and that part is filled in from the germline J gene. The chain recombines TRBV7-3 with TRBJ1-6; 8 nucleotides align to TRBD1. The germline gives CDR1 SGHTA, CDR2 FQGTGA. V shed 5 bases, J shed 9 bases, and the junction held 3 bases outside the gene matches. The CDR3 has 13 amino acids. CDR3 sequence reads: CASSPGQGSPLHF. The CDR3 DNA, read in part, is TGTGCCAGCAGCCCCGGACAGGGTTCACCC.

Worth noting for this clone: Read sequence stops 3 residues before the CDR3 end, and the germline J gene provides the missing end. This sequence joins TRBV4-1 and TRBJ1-5; no firm D call. This CDR3 is 17 amino acids long. Trimming took 0 bases from V and 0 from J, leaving 12 bases between them. Looked up from germline, CDR1 is MGHRA and CDR2 is YSYEKL. The covered CDR3 bases are TGCGCCAGCAGCCAAGATGTCAAGCAGGATAGCAATCAGCCC. Translated: CASSQDVKQDSNQP. The full CDR3 protein is CASSQDVKQDSNQPQHF.

Details on this clone: The read falls 3 residues short of the CDR3 end, and the missing part is taken from the germline J gene. J is TRBJ2-1 and V is TRBV6-2 or TRBV6-3; unclear D gene. The V end was cut by 7 bases, the J end by 0 bases, with 10 bases between. This CDR3 comprises 14 residues. CDR1 and CDR2 from the germline V gene are MNHEY and SVGEGT. The sequenced part of the CDR3 DNA is TGTGCCAGCAATTTCAGAAGCTCCTACAATGAG. This gives the protein CASNFRSSYNE. The whole CDR3 sequence reads CASNFRSSYNEQFF.

Concerning this clone itself: The read comes to an end 3 residues before the CDR3 does, leaving the germline J gene to fill in the end. J is TRBJ2-3 and V is TRBV5-4, with a possible D match to TRBD1 (5 bases). The CDR3 covers 14 residues. V dropped 4 bases and J dropped 2 bases, with 11 bases sitting between them. The germline CDR1 and CDR2 sequences are SGHNT and YYREEE (reference sequence). The CDR3: CASSTGRPTDTQYF. The CDR3 bases that were read are TGTGCCAGCAGCACAGGACGACCCACAGATACG.

Note on this clone: The sequence runs out 3 residues before the end of the CDR3; the remainder is reconstructed from the germline J gene. The chain recombines TRBV20-1 with TRBJ2-5; D gene unclear. This CDR3 is built from 12 residues. Germline assignment: CDR1 DFQATT and CDR2 SNEGSKA (reference sequence). Between the trimmed V and J ends, which lost 3 bases and 4 bases, there was a span of 9 bases. The sequenced CDR3 bases are TGCAGTGCTAGGATTCACGGAGAGACC. It codes for CSARIHGET. The full CDR3 sequence reads CSARIHGETQYF.

A word on this clone: The read gets to within 3 residues of the CDR3 end, and the germline J gene fills in the rest. This chain links TRBV6-2 or TRBV6-3 with TRBJ1-2; D possibly corresponds to TRBD1 (6 bases). The ends were cut back, 2 bases at V and 7 bases at J, with 17 bases in the middle. Germline assignment: CDR1 MNHEY and CDR2 SVGEGT. The CDR3 loop spans 15 amino acids. The CDR3 spells CASSYQKDRTGGYTF. The CDR3 DNA, read in part, is TGTGCCAGCAGTTACCAAAAAGACAGGACCGGTGGC.

Worth noting for this clone: The missing CDR3 end, 3 residues past where the read stops, is filled in from the germline J gene. The chain has TRBV10-2 and TRBJ1-2; D is possibly TRBD1 (5 bases). From germline, CDR1 is WSHSY and CDR2 SAAADI. The CDR3 consists of 13 residues. Trimming pared 7 bases from V and 2 bases from J, leaving 11 bases between. The CDR3 bases that were read are TGCGCCAGCACTAACGACAGAAACTATGGC. This gives the protein CASTNDRNYG. The whole CDR3 sequence reads CASTNDRNYGYTF.

A remark on this clone: From the germline J gene comes the end of the CDR3, since the read stops 3 residues before it. This chain connects TRBV20-1 to TRBJ1-2; 8 bases are shared with TRBD1. Trimming removed 5 bases from V and 0 bases from J; junction bases left unmatched: 8. Germline CDR1 and CDR2: DFQATT and SNEGSKA (reference sequence). The CDR3 has 15 amino acids. CDR3 DNA (partial): TGCAGTGCTTTCGACAGGGGTCGGCCTAACTATGGC. It codes for CSAFDRGRPNYG. From start to end, the CDR3 is CSAFDRGRPNYGYTF.

Concerning this clone itself: The read finishes 3 residues shy of the CDR3 end, and the germline J gene is used to complete it. The chain joins TRBV2 to TRBJ1-2; TRBD1 might be the D (6 bases). The CDR3 runs 15 residues. The germline gives CDR1 SNHLY, CDR2 FYNNEI. The CDR3 DNA, read in part, is TGTGCCAGCAGAGGCGAGACAGGAACGGGGAATGAC. Amino acids: CASRGETGTGND. The complete CDR3 protein is CASRGETGTGNDYTF.

CDR3: CASSLPPLSGELFF. Incomplete CDR3 DNA: TGTGCCAGCAGCTTACCGCCACTGTCCGGGGAG. The rearrangement links TRBV7-9 to TRBJ2-2; unclear D gene. The read stops 3 residues short of the end of the CDR3; the missing end is completed from the germline J gene. V was clipped by 2 bases and J by 6 bases, with 10 bases between them. CDR1 is SEHNR, CDR2 FQNEAQ, per germline (reference sequence). The CDR3 has 14 amino acids.

A note on this clone: The read stops 3 residues short of the end of the CDR3; the missing end is completed from the germline J gene. The V call is TRBV19, the J call TRBJ1-1; TRBD1 aligns across 9 bases. The J segment lost 1 base and the V segment lost 5 bases, leaving 5 bases of the junction unmatched. The CDR3 is 15 amino acids. Germline CDR1 LNHDA, CDR2 SQIVND (reference sequence). CDR3 in amino acids: CASSSGTGRNTEAFF. The sequenced part of the CDR3 DNA is TGTGCCAGTAGTTCGGGGACAGGGAGGAACACTGAA.